The TCR beta chain described here comes from a study of T cell changes during pregnancy in multiple sclerosis. Clones were read by immunoSEQ multiplex PCR, and TCRdb kept only the in-frame ones, dropping some. The sample comprises approximately 52,000 clones, approximately 92% of which are singletons, and roughly 0.25% rests with the top ten. The V segment lost 6 bases and the J segment 8 bases; nucleotides outside the gene matches: 9. Per the germline V gene, CDR1 is MNHEY and CDR2 is SVGAGI. This CDR3 region has 14 residues. Sequenced material: CD4+ T cells from peripheral blood mononuclear cells, taken in the third trimester of pregnancy. The TCR comes from a female donor with multiple sclerosis, enrolled in a pregnancy study. The chain uses TRBV6-5 and TRBJ2-1; 8 bases line up with TRBD2. The CDR3 DNA follows: TGTGCCAGCAGGCCGGGAGGGCTAACCGATGAGCAGTTCTTC. Its protein product is CASRPGGLTDEQFF.